The 14 T cell receptor beta chains below all came from one sample that was sequenced in a study of long-term antiretroviral therapy in people with HIV. Assay version v3.0 of immunoSEQ was used, and it was run at survey level. Generated by immunoSEQ multiplex PCR, the TCRdb table keeps only in-frame clones and is missing some. The repertoire has approximately 29,000 clones, about 93% of them found once; the top ten carry 4% to 5.5%. Sequencing was performed on unsorted PBMCs, taken roughly 5 years after starting antiretroviral therapy. These receptors all come from a woman in her forties with HIV.

The J gene is TRBJ1-5, the V gene TRBV6-1; no clear D. The CDR3 is 11 residues long. V was trimmed by 6 bases and J by 8 bases, leaving 8 bases between them. Germline V CDR1 and CDR2: MNHNS, SASEGT. The CDR3 DNA sequence: TGTGCCAGCAGCTCCGGGGAGCCCCAGCATTTT. The encoded protein is CASSSGEPQHF.

The J gene is TRBJ1-5, the V gene TRBV2; D ambiguous. This CDR3 contains 14 residues. V lost 3 bases, J lost 0 bases, and 6 bases lay in between. CDR1 is SNHLY, CDR2 FYNNEI, per germline. This CDR3 is CASSDGNSNQPQHF. CDR3 in DNA: TGTGCCAGCAGTGACGGGAATAGCAATCAGCCCCAGCATTTT.

V and J are TRBV5-6 and TRBJ2-7; 7 nucleotides line up with TRBD1. CDR3 size: 13 residues. The germline gives CDR1 SGHDT, CDR2 YYEEEE. The V and J ends lost 4 bases and 3 bases, in that order; junction bases with no gene match: 4. This CDR3 is CASSGGQLYEQYF. CDR3 sequence (DNA): TGTGCCAGCAGCGGGGGACAGCTCTACGAGCAGTACTTC.

V gene TRBV21-1 combines with J gene TRBJ2-7; the table's D gene call, TRBD1, was not cross checked with the DNA. TRBV21-1 is classified as a pseudogene. The CDR3 is 15 amino acids. The CDR3 spells CASTYETGPLYEQYF. The CDR3 DNA sequence: TGTGCCAGCACTTACGAAACAGGACCTCTCTACGAGCAGTACTTC.

Points on this clone: A read error may produce the germline difference seen at one junction end. V and J are TRBV6-5 and TRBJ2-7, with D perhaps TRBD1 (6 bases). The CDR3 is made up of 16 amino acids. The germline V gene encodes CDR1 MNHEY and CDR2 SVGAGI. The CDR3 sequence: CASGYSSSGQAYEQYF. DNA for the CDR3: TGTGCCAGCGGTTATTCGTCTTCGGGACAAGCATACGAGCAGTACTTC.

V is TRBV19 and J is TRBJ1-1; D is ambiguous. The germline V and J ends were trimmed by 5 bases and 1 base, with 8 bases remaining between them. CDR1 and CDR2 from the germline V gene are LNHDA and SQIVND (reference sequence). The CDR3 length is 13 residues. CDR3 sequence reads: CASSSQENTEAFF. The DNA for the CDR3 is TGTGCCAGTAGTTCGCAGGAGAACACTGAAGCTTTCTTT.

This clone occurred once. DNA of the CDR3: TGCGCCAGCAGCTTTGGATCGGAAGAGACCCAGTACTTC. Translated: CASSFGSEETQYF. V and J are TRBV5-1 and TRBJ2-5; D is unresolved. The germline gives CDR1 SGHRS, CDR2 YFSETQ. V lost 2 bases and J 3 bases, leaving 8 bases between the germline ends. The CDR3 is made up of 13 amino acids.

The gene calls are TRBV6-1 and TRBJ1-1; TRBD1 matches 7 bases. The germline V gene encodes CDR1 MNHNS and CDR2 SASEGT. V gave up 7 bases and J gave up 6 bases; unmatched junction bases: 14. The CDR3 has 15 residues. CDR3 region: CASIMVDRPSPEAFF. In DNA form, the CDR3 reads TGTGCCAGCATCATGGTGGACAGGCCCTCCCCTGAAGCTTTCTTT.

The chain uses TRBV4-2 and TRBJ2-7; D gene unclear. The germline V and J ends were trimmed by 5 bases and 2 bases, with 13 bases remaining between them. Germline V gene lookup returns CDR1 LGHNA and CDR2 YNFKEQ. This CDR3 comprises 14 residues. The chain's CDR3 is CASSLGSRPYEQYF. CDR3 coding DNA: TGTGCCAGCAGCTTGGGAAGCCGCCCCTACGAGCAGTACTTC.

The rearrangement joins TRBV10-1 to TRBJ2-3, with TRBD1 matching 7 bases. The ends lost 3 bases at V and 12 bases at J; junction bases unmatched: 6. This CDR3 comprises 12 residues. Looked up from germline, CDR1 is WNHNN and CDR2 is SYGVQD (reference sequence). The CDR3, as DNA: TGCGCCAGCAGTGACGGGGACAGAAATCAGTATTTT. This codes for CASSDGDRNQYF.

The rearrangement uses TRBV4-3 and TRBJ1-4; D not certain. The CDR3 is made up of 17 amino acids. V lost 0 bases, J lost 3 bases, and 14 bases lay in between. The germline V gene has CDR1 LGHNA and CDR2 YSLEER. The CDR3, as DNA: TGCGCCAGCAGCCAAGATATCGACCCAGGAGCTAATGAAAAACTGTTTTTT. It encodes CASSQDIDPGANEKLFF.

The rearrangement uses TRBV9 and TRBJ2-1; 7 nucleotides match TRBD2. This CDR3 contains 12 residues. V gave up 10 bases and J gave up 9 bases; unmatched junction bases: 10. Germline lookup yields CDR1 SGDLS and CDR2 YYNGEE. The CDR3 loop is CAGGGLQGEQFF. CDR3 bases: TGTGCCGGGGGGGGACTCCAGGGTGAGCAGTTCTTC.

The J gene is TRBJ2-7, the V gene TRBV13; perhaps TRBD2 as D (5 bases). The CDR3 totals 14 residues. V dropped 6 bases and J dropped 6 bases, with 18 bases sitting between them. Looked up from germline, CDR1 is PRHDT and CDR2 is FYEKMQ (reference sequence). CDR3 sequence: CASRPGGVAREQYF. As DNA, the CDR3 is TGTGCCAGCAGGCCCGGAGGAGTAGCTCGCGAGCAGTACTTC. Drawing the rest from reference TRBV13 and TRBJ2-7, the complete variable domain is AAGVIQSPRHLIKEKRETATLKCYPIPRHDTVYWYQQGPGQDPQFLISFYEKMQSDKGSIPDRFSAQQFSDYHSELNMSSLELGDSALYFCASRPGGVAREQYFGPGTRLTVT.

The chain joins TRBV4-1 to TRBJ1-6; D perhaps matches TRBD1 (5 bases). In germline, CDR1 is MGHRA, CDR2 YSYEKL. The CDR3 spans 14 residues. V lost 3 bases, J lost 15 bases, and 18 bases lay in between. CDR3 bases: TGCGCCAGCAGCCAGGGAACGACAGCGGGAATCCTCCACTTT. It specifies CASSQGTTAGILHF.